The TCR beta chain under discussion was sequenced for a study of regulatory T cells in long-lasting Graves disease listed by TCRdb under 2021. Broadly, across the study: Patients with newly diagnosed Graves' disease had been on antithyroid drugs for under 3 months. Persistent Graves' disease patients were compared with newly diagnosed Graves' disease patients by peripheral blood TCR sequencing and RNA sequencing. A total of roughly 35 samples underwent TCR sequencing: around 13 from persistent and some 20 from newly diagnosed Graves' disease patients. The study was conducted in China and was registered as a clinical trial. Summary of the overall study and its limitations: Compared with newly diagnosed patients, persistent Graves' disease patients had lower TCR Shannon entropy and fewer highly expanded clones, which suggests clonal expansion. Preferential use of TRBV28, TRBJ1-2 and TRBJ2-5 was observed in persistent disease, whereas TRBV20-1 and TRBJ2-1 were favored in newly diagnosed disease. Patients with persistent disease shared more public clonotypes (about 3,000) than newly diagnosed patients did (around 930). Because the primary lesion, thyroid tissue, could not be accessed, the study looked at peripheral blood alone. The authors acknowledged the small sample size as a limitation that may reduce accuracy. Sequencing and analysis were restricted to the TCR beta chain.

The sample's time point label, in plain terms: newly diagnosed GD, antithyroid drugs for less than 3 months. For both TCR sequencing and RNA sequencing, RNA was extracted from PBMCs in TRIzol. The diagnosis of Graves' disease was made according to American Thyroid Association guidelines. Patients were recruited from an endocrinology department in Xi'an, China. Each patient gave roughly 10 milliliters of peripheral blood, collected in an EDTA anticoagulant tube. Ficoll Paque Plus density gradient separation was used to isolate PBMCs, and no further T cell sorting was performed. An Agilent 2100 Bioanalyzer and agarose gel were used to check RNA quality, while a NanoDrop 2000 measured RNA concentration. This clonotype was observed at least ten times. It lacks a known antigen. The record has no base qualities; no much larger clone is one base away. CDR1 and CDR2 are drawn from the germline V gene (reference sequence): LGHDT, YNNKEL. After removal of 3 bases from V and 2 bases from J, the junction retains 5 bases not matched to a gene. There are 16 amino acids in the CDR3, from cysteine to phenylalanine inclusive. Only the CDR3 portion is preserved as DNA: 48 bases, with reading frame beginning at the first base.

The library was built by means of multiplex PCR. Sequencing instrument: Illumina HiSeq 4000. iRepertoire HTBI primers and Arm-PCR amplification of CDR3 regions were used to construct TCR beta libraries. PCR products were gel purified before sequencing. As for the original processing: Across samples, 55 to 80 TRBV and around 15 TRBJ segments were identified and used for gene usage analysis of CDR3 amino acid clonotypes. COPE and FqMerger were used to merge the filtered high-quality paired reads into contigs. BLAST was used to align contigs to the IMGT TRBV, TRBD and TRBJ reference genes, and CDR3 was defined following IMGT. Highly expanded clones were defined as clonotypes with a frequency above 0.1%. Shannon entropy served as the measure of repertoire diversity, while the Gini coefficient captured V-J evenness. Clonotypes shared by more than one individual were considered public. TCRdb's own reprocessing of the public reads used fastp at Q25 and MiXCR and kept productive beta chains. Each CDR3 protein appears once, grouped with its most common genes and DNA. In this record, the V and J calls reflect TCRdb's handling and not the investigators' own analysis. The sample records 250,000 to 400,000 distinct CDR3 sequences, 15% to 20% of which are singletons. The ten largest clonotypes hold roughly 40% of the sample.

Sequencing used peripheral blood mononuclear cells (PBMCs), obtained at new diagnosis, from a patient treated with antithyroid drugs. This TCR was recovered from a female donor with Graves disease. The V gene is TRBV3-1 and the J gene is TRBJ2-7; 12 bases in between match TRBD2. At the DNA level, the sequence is TGTGCCAGCAGCCAGGTGACTAGCGGGAGTCCCTACGAGCAGTACTTC. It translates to CASSQVTSGSPYEQYF.